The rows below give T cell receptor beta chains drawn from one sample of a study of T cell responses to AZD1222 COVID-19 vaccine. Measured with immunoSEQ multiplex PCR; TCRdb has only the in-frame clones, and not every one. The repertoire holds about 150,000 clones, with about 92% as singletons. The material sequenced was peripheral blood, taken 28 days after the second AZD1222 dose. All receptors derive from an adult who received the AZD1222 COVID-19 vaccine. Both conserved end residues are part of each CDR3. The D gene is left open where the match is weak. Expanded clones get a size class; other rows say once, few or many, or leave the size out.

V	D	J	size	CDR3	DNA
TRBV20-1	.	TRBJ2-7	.	CSASYGRRSYEQYF	TGCAGTGCTAGTTACGGCAGGCGTTCCTACGAGCAGTACTTC
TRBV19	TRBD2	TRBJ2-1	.	CASSSAGGYNEQFF	TGTGCCAGTAGTTCGGCGGGGGGTTACAATGAGCAGTTCTTC
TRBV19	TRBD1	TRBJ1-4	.	CASSSGTGGEDEKLFF	TGTGCCAGTAGCTCCGGGACAGGGGGCGAAGATGAAAAACTGTTTTTT
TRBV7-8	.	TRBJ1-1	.	CASSLVAAFTEAFF	TGTGCCAGCAGCTTAGTGGCAGCTTTCACTGAAGCTTTCTTT
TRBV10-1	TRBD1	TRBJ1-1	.	CASRDRVDTEAFF	TGCGCCAGCAGGGACAGGGTAGACACTGAAGCTTTCTTT
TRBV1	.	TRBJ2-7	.	CTSSLPEPGYEQYF	TGCACCAGCAGCCTCCCGGAGCCGGGATACGAGCAGTACTTC
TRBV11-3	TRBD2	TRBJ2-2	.	CASSLMASGTGGELFF	TGTGCCAGCAGCTTAATGGCTAGCGGGACGGGCGGGGAGCTGTTTTTT
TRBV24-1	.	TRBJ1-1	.	CATSDSKGGWTEAFF	TGTGCCACCAGTGATAGCAAGGGGGGATGGACTGAAGCTTTCTTT
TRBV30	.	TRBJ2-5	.	CAWKEKYQETQYF	TGTGCCTGGAAGGAAAAGTACCAAGAGACCCAGTACTTC
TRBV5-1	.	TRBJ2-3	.	CASSPSTDTQYF	TGCGCCAGCAGCCCAAGCACAGATACGCAGTATTTT
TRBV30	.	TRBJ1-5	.	CAWSPPGRGGQPQHF	TGTGCCTGGAGTCCTCCGGGCCGAGGGGGTCAGCCCCAGCATTTT
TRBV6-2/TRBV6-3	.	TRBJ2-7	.	CASSYNGASYEQYF	TGTGCCAGCAGTTACAATGGGGCCTCCTACGAGCAGTACTTC
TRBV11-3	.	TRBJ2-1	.	CASSSGASYNEQFF	TGTGCCAGCAGCTCAGGGGCCTCCTACAATGAGCAGTTCTTC
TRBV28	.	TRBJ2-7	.	CASSVDYTYEQYF	TGTGCCAGCAGTGTGGATTATACCTACGAGCAGTACTTC
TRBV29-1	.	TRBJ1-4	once	CSVEIPGSNEKLFF	TGCAGCGTTGAAATTCCAGGATCAAATGAAAAACTGTTTTTT
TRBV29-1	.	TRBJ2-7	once	CSVQEGSYEQYF	TGCAGCGTCCAGGAGGGCTCCTACGAGCAGTACTTC
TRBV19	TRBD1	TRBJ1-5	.	CASKPTGGGQPQHF	TGTGCCAGTAAACCGACAGGGGGAGGTCAGCCCCAGCATTTT